A selection of T cell receptor beta chains follows, all from one sample in a study of blood T cell repertoires in COVID-19. The assay was immunoSEQ multiplex PCR, and TCRdb's table has in-frame clones only and misses some. The table lists about 46,000 clones, around 86% of them singletons. The sample was PBMCs or T cells enriched from blood (not recorded which). The source of these receptors is a woman aged 45 to 65 who had recovered from COVID-19. Each CDR3 is given with its conserved first and last residue. The order of the fields is CDR3 protein, J gene, V gene.

CDR3aa: CASSLTLDRGRSGELFF
j_gene: TRBJ2-2
v_gene: TRBV7-3

CDR3aa: CASSIGQGEQYF
j_gene: TRBJ2-7
v_gene: TRBV19

CDR3aa: CASSLAGHQNEQYF
j_gene: TRBJ2-7
v_gene: TRBV7-9

CDR3aa: CASSFLLAGYNGQYF
j_gene: TRBJ2-7
v_gene: TRBV6-6

CDR3aa: CASSLTGSFNEQFF
j_gene: TRBJ2-1
v_gene: TRBV7-6

CDR3aa: CASSVWTSGDNEQFF
j_gene: TRBJ2-1
v_gene: TRBV2

CDR3aa: CASSRDYGTSGTYEQYF
j_gene: TRBJ2-7
v_gene: TRBV18

CDR3aa: CATSREAGNGRPQHF
j_gene: TRBJ1-5
v_gene: TRBV15

CDR3aa: CATSAGDSNTGELFF
j_gene: TRBJ2-2
v_gene: TRBV15

CDR3aa: CASSLDLTSGNTGELFF
j_gene: TRBJ2-2
v_gene: TRBV7-2

CDR3aa: CSVEADDRTSGRYEQYF
j_gene: TRBJ2-7
v_gene: TRBV29-1

CDR3aa: CASSFWTSGSGANVLTF
j_gene: TRBJ2-6
v_gene: TRBV7-8

CDR3aa: CASSLASGRGEQYF
j_gene: TRBJ2-7
v_gene: TRBV28

CDR3aa: CASSFPSVTKNEQFF
j_gene: TRBJ2-1
v_gene: TRBV28

CDR3aa: CASSSGTSGSTDTQYF
j_gene: TRBJ2-3
v_gene: TRBV9

CDR3aa: CASGDRGDSPLHF
j_gene: TRBJ1-6
v_gene: TRBV28

CDR3aa: CASSSTSGGWTYNEQFF
j_gene: TRBJ2-1
v_gene: TRBV7-9

CDR3aa: CASSLWGQGAYEQYF
j_gene: TRBJ2-7
v_gene: TRBV28

CDR3aa: CASSQGLAGGPVQETQYF
j_gene: TRBJ2-5
v_gene: TRBV4-3

CDR3aa: CASSFEGQGAANEKLFF
j_gene: TRBJ1-4
v_gene: TRBV5-1

CDR3aa: CASSTLSPDNSPLHF
j_gene: TRBJ1-6
v_gene: TRBV28

CDR3aa: CASSLELGGRYNEQFF
j_gene: TRBJ2-1
v_gene: TRBV7-9

CDR3aa: CASSRPGAEQFF
j_gene: TRBJ2-1
v_gene: TRBV7-2

CDR3aa: CASSGLDTSGNTIYF
j_gene: TRBJ1-3
v_gene: TRBV5-1

CDR3aa: CASSFPGSPYEQYF
j_gene: TRBJ2-7
v_gene: TRBV5-5

CDR3aa: CASSQDLSGGADEQYF
j_gene: TRBJ2-7
v_gene: TRBV4-2

CDR3aa: CASSQTGLNQPQHF
j_gene: TRBJ1-5
v_gene: TRBV4-1

CDR3aa: CASSLGGNNQPQHF
j_gene: TRBJ1-5
v_gene: TRBV7-9

CDR3aa: CASSEPGLSGNEQYF
j_gene: TRBJ2-7
v_gene: TRBV6-1

CDR3aa: CATSVGGLLHGYTF
j_gene: TRBJ1-2
v_gene: TRBV24-1

CDR3aa: CASRTGYDQPQHF
j_gene: TRBJ1-5
v_gene: TRBV6-5

CDR3aa: CASSLWDRGYNEQFF
j_gene: TRBJ2-1
v_gene: TRBV28

CDR3aa: CASNSRDTVYEQYF
j_gene: TRBJ2-7
v_gene: TRBV2

CDR3aa: CASSQGQGAFLGTDTQYF
j_gene: TRBJ2-3
v_gene: TRBV3-1/TRBV3-2

CDR3aa: CASSRTGAGNTIYF
j_gene: TRBJ1-3
v_gene: TRBV5-5

CDR3aa: CAWDRGLDNTGELFF
j_gene: TRBJ2-2
v_gene: TRBV30

CDR3aa: CASSQGPGNTIYF
j_gene: TRBJ1-3
v_gene: TRBV18

CDR3aa: CASSLSTLAPSYEQYF
j_gene: TRBJ2-7
v_gene: TRBV3-1/TRBV3-2

CDR3aa: CASSQDGSGTGELFF
j_gene: TRBJ2-2
v_gene: TRBV4-3

CDR3aa: CASSLRNQPQHF
j_gene: TRBJ1-5
v_gene: TRBV12-3/TRBV12-4

CDR3aa: CASSKEGHTEAFF
j_gene: TRBJ1-1
v_gene: TRBV27

CDR3aa: CSVPTTGGFYGYTF
j_gene: TRBJ1-2
v_gene: TRBV29-1

CDR3aa: CASTKRGLTDTQYF
j_gene: TRBJ2-3
v_gene: TRBV19